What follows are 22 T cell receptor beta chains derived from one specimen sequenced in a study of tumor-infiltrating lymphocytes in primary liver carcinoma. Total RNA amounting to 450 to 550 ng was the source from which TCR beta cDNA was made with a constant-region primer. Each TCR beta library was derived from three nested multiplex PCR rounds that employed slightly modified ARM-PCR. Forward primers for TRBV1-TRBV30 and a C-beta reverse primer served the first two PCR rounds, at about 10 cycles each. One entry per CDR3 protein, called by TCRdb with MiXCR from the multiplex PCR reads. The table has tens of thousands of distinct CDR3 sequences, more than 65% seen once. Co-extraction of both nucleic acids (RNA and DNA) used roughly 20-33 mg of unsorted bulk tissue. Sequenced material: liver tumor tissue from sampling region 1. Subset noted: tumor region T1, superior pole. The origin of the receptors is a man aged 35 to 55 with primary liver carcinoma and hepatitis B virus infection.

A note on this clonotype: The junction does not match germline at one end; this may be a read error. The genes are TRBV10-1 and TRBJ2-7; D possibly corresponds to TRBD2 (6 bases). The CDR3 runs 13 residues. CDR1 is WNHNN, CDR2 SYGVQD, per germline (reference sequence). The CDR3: CASGEMRGSEQYF. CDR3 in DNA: TGCGCCAGCGGTGAGATGCGGGGTAGCGAGCAGTACTTC.

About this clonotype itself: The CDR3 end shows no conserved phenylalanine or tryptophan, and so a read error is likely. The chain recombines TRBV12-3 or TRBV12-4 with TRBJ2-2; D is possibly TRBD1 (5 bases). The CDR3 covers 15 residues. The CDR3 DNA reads TGTGCCAGTAGTTACAGGAATGCGAACACCGGGGAGCTGTTTTTG. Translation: CASSYRNANTGELFL.

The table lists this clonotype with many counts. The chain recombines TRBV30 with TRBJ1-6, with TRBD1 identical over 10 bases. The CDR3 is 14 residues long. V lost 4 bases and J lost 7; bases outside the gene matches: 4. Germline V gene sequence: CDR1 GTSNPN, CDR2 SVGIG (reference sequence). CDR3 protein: CAWNLGQGNSPLHF. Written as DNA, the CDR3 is TGTGCCTGGAATTTGGGACAGGGGAATTCACCCCTCCACTTT.

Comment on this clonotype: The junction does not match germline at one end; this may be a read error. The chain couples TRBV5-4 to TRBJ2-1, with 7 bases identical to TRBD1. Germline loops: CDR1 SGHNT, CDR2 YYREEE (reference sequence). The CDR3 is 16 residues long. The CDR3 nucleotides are TGTCCCAGCAGCCGACAGGGTGCCACCTCCTACAATGAGCAGTTCTTC. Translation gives CPSSRQGATSYNEQFF.

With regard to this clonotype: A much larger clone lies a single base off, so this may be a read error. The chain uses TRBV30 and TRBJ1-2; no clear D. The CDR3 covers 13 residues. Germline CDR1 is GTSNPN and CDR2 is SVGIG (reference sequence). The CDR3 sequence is CTSQPPDRDGYTF. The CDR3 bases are TGTACCTCTCAACCCCCGGACCGGGATGGCTACACCTTC. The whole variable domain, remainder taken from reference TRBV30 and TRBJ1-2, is SQTIHQWPATLVQPVGSPLSLECTVEGTSNPNLYWYRQAAGRGLQLLFYSVGIGQISSEVPQNLSASRPQDRQFILSSKKLLLSDSGFYLCTSQPPDRDGYTFGSGTRLTVV.

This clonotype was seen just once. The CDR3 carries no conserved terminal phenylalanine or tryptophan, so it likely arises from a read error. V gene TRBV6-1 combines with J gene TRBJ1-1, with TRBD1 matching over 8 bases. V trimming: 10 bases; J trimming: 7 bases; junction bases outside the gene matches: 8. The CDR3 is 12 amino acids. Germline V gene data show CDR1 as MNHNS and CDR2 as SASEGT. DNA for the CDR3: TGTGCCACTTCGGGACAGGCACTTGAAGCTTTCTAT. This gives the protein CATSGQALEAFY.

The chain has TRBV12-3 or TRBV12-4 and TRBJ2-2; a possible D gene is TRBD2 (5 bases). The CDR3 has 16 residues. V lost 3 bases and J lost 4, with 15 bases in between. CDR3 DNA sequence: TGTGCCAGCAGTTTGTTAATGGGAGTAGTCACCGGGGAGCTGTTTTTT. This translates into CASSLLMGVVTGELFF.

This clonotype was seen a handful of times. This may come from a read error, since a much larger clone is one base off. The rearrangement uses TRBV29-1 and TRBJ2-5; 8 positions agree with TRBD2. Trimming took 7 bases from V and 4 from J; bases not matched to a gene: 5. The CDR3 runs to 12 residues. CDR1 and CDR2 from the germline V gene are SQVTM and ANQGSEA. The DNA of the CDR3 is TGCAGCGCGAGCGGGAGTAGAGAGACCCAGTACTTC. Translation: CSASGSRETQYF.

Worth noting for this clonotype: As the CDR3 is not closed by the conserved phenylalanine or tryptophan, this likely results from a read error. In nucleotides, the CDR3 is TGTGCCATCAGCCCTGGACAGGGGAGTAATGAGCAGTTCCTC. As protein: CAISPGQGSNEQFL. The chain recombines TRBV11-3 with TRBJ2-1; 9 bases are shared with TRBD1. CDR3 length: 14 residues. Germline V CDR1 and CDR2: SGHNT, YENEEA.

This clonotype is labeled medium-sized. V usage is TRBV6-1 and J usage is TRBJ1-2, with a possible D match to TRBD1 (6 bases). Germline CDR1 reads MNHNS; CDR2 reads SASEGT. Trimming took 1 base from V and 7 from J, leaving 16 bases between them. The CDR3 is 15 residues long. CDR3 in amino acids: CASSEVGGAGRGYTF. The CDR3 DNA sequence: TGTGCCAGCAGTGAAGTGGGGGGGGCTGGACGTGGCTACACCTTC.

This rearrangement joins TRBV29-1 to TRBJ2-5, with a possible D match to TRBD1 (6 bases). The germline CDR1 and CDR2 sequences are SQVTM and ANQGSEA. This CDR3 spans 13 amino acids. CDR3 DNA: TGCAATGTTGAAGGACAGTTAAAAGTGACACAGTACTTC. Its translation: CNVEGQLKVTQYF. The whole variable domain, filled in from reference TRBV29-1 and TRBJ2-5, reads SAVISQKPSRDICQRGTSLTIQCQVDSQVTMMFWYRQQPGQSLTLIATANQGSEATYESGFVIDKFPISRPNLTFSTLTVSNMSPEDSSIYLCNVEGQLKVTQYFGPGTRLLVL.

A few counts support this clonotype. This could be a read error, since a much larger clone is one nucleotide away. The CDR3 DNA is TGCGCCAGCAGTGAAGGGGACAGGGCTAATGGGCAGTTCTTC. Encoded protein: CASSEGDRANGQFF. V is TRBV10-1 and J is TRBJ2-1; TRBD1 matches 9 bases. The CDR3 runs to 14 residues. Looked up from germline, CDR1 is WNHNN and CDR2 is SYGVQD (reference sequence).

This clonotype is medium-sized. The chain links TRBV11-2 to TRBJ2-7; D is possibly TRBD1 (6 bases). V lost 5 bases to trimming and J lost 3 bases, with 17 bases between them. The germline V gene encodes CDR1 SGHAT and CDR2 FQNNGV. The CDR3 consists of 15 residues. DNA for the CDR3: TGTGCCAGCAGCCCCGAAGGGACAATAGTCTACGAGCAGTACTTC. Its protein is CASSPEGTIVYEQYF.

CDR3 nucleotides: TGCAGCGTTGATAAGGAATCCGATGAGCAGTTCTTC. It codes for CSVDKESDEQFF. This sequence joins TRBV29-1 and TRBJ2-1; no clear D gene. The CDR3 sequence is 12 residues long. Germline V CDR1 and CDR2: SQVTM, ANQGSEA. Deletions cut 3 bases from V and 8 bases from J, with 11 bases between.

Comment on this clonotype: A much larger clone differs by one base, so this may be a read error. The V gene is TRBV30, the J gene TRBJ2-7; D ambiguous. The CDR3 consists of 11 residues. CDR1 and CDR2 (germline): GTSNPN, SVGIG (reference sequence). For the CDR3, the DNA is TGTGCCTGGAGTCGAGGCTACGAGCGGTACTTC. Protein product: CAWSRGYERYF.

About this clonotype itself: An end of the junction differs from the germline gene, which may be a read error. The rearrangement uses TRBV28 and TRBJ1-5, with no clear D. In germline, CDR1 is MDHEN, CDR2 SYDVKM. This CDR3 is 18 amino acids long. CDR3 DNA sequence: TGTGCCAGTAGCCTTAGTATCGGCCTGGGCAGCTTGAATCAACCCCAGCATTTT. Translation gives CASSLSIGLGSLNQPQHF.

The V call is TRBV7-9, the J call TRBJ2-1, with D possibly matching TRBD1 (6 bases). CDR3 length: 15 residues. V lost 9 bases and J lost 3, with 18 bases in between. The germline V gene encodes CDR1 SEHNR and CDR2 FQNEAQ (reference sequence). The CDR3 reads CASNAGQTSYNEQFF. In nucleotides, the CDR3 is TGTGCCAGTAACGCTGGACAGACCAGCTACAATGAGCAGTTCTTC.

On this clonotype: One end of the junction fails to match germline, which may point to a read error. The CDR3 reads CSSSQEERAGNTIYF. In nucleotides, the CDR3 is TGTTCCAGCAGCCAAGAGGAAAGAGCTGGAAACACCATATATTTT. The chain combines TRBV4-2 with TRBJ1-3; D is ambiguous. Germline V CDR1 and CDR2: LGHNA, YNFKEQ. The CDR3 is 15 amino acids.

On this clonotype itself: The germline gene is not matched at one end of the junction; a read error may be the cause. CDR3 DNA sequence: TGTGCCACTAATGATCCCCCCTCCTATGAGCAGTACTTC. Translation: CATNDPPSYEQYF. The V gene is TRBV24-1, the J gene TRBJ2-7; D ambiguous. The CDR3 is 13 residues long. Germline CDR1 and CDR2: KGHDR and SFDVKD.

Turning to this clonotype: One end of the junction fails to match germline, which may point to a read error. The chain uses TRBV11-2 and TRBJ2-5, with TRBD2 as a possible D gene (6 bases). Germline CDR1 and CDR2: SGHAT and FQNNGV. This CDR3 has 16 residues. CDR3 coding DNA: TGTGCCAGCAGCTTAGTGAGTAGCGGCCCGGGGGAGACACAGTATTTC. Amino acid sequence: CASSLVSSGPGETQYF.

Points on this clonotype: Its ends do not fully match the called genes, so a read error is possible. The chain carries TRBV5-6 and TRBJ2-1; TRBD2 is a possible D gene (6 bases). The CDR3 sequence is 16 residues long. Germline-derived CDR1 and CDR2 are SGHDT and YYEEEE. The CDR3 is CASSLEGGNSYNEQFF. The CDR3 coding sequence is TGTGCCAGCAGCTTGGAGGGCGGGAACTCTTACAATGAGCAGTTTTTC.

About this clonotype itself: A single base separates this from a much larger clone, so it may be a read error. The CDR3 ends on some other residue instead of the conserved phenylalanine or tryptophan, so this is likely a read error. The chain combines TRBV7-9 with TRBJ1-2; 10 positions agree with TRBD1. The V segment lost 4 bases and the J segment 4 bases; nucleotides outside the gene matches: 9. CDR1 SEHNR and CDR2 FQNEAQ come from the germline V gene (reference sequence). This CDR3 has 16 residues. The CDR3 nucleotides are TGTGCCAGCAGCTCAACTGACAGGGGGCTGCCCTATGGCTACACCCTC. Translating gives CASSSTDRGLPYGYTL.